The entry that follows covers one TCR beta chain sequence. Its cognate antigen is unknown. The sample is drawn from a study of OX40 agonist ivuxolimab in advanced cancers. Study as a whole: The study reported partial responses in three patients: one hepatocellular carcinoma, two cutaneous melanoma. Study observations and caveats: Expanded peripheral T cell antigen specificity was not determined. Some nonresponders also had low normalized T-cell clonal expansion. Researchers report that CD8+ T cells had, on average, more expanded clones than CD4+.

Sequenced by immunoSEQ multiplex PCR; TCRdb stores in-frame clones only, minus some. The sample consists of under 65,000 clones, around 83% of them appearing once. Germline V lookup: CDR1 LNHDA, CDR2 SQIVND (reference sequence). This CDR3 has 16 amino acids. V was trimmed by 9 bases and J by 1 base, leaving 22 bases between them. The chain has TRBV19 and TRBJ2-7; D remains unclear. The receptor comes from an adult with an advanced solid tumor such as melanoma, head and neck, liver or kidney cancer. This material consisted of CD4+ or CD8+ T cells sorted from blood, taken in a trial of the OX40 agonist ivuxolimab. CDR3 in amino acids: CARTAYSLGGSYEQYF. DNA for the CDR3: TGTGCCAGAACGGCCTATAGTCTTGGTGGATCCTACGAGCAGTACTTC.